The sequence of this TCR beta chain was determined in a study of blood T cell repertoires in COVID-19. In the study overall: PBMCs, B-cell-depleted T cells, or T cells provided the cDNA or gDNA that made up the material.

The table came from immunoSEQ multiplex PCR; TCRdb's copy has only in-frame clones and leaves some out. The sample records fewer than 120,000 clones, roughly 79% being singletons. V gave up 4 bases and J gave up 2 bases; unmatched junction bases: 2. CDR3 length: 13 residues. Germline V lookup: CDR1 SGHNT, CDR2 YYREEE (reference sequence). V gene TRBV5-4 combines with J gene TRBJ1-2; 7 bases line up with TRBD1. The sequence was obtained from an elderly woman with active or convalescent COVID-19. The sequenced material came from peripheral blood. DNA of the CDR3: TGTGCCAGCAGCCAGACAGGGAACTATGGCTACACCTTC. Translated, it gives CASSQTGNYGYTF.